The subject of this entry is one TCR beta chain. The antigen it recognizes is unknown. No per-base quality is available; no much larger clone lies one base away. The CDR3 holds 14 amino acids from the cysteine to the phenylalanine. The CDR3 DNA has 42 bases and is translated from base 1. Relative to germline, V is 5 bases shorter and J is 9 bases shorter, with 17 bases between their ends. CDR1 and CDR2 are drawn from the germline V gene (reference sequence): LNHDA, SQIVND. The entry originates in a study of technical replicates of blood from several donors (dated by TCRdb to the late 2010s). Libraries came from the immunoSEQ multiplex PCR assay. As stored in TCRdb, this immuneACCESS dataset retains in-frame rearrangements with V and J assigned. A fraction of the clones does not appear; measured against another copy, unresolved V genes explain less than half of the discrepancy, and the remainder lacks a known reason. This sample gives 74,000 or so clones in total; about 93% of them show up just once. Of the sample, over 0.25% falls within the top ten clones.

In this chain, TRBV19 is recombined with TRBJ1-5; possibly the D gene is TRBD1, per 5 matching bases. The sequence came from a human donor in good health. The sequenced sample was T cells isolated from PBMCs. The DNA is as follows: TGTGCCAGTAGTTCAACGACAGCCCGGCCGCCCCAGCATTTT. Its protein reads: CASSSTTARPPQHF.